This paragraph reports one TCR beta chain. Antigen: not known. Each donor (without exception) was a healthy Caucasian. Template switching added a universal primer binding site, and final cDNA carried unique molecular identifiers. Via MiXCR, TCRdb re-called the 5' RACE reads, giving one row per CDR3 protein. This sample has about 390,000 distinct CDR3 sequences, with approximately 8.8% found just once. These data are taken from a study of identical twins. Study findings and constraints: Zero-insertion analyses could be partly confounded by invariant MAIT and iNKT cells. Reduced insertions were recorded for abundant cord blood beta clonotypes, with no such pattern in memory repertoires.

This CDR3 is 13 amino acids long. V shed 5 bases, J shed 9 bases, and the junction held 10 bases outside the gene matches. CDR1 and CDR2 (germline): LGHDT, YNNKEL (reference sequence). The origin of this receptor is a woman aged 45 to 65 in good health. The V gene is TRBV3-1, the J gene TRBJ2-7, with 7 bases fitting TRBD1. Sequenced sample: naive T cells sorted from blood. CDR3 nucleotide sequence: TGTGCCAGCAGCGATTATGGACAGGCTGGGCAGTACTTC. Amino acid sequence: CASSDYGQAGQYF.